The 22 T cell receptor beta chains below all came from one sample that was sequenced in a study of blood T cells in healthy people across ages. PCR was performed a second time for 7 to 11 cycles using a sample-barcoded 5' primer and a J-beta primer mix. TCRdb recomputed calls from the 5' RACE reads with MiXCR, one row per CDR3 protein. The data show approximately 1.5 million distinct CDR3 sequences, around 36% seen once. Sequencing was carried out using blood. These receptors all stem from a woman aged 25 to 39 in good health.

This clonotype was counted at least ten times. V is TRBV27 and J is TRBJ2-3; 9 bases map to TRBD2. The trim removed 1 base at V and 6 bases at J, leaving 5 bases unmatched. The CDR3 consists of 15 residues. Germline V gene sequence: CDR1 MNHEY, CDR2 SMNVEV (reference sequence). CDR3 residues: CASSLLLAGVDTQYF. The CDR3 nucleotides are TGTGCCAGCAGTTTATTGTTAGCGGGAGTTGATACGCAGTATTTT.

The V call is TRBV3-1, the J call TRBJ2-2; perhaps TRBD1 as D (6 bases). Germline CDR1 is LGHDT and CDR2 is YNNKEL (reference sequence). The ends were cut back, 7 bases at V and 0 bases at J, with 12 bases in the middle. The CDR3 is made up of 15 amino acids. The CDR3 sequence: CASKSGQTNTGELFF. CDR3 DNA: TGTGCCAGCAAGTCAGGACAGACGAACACCGGGGAGCTGTTTTTT.

This clonotype was counted a few times. The V and J genes are TRBV15 and TRBJ2-5, with 9 bases identical to TRBD2. The CDR3 spans 15 residues. CDR1 LNHNV and CDR2 YYDKDF come from the germline V gene (reference sequence). The V and J ends lost 0 bases and 6 bases, in that order; junction bases with no gene match: 5. The CDR3 sequence is CATSRDAGGPQTQYF. CDR3 bases: TGTGCCACCAGCAGAGACGCGGGGGGGCCTCAGACCCAGTACTTC. The whole variable domain, filled in from reference TRBV15 and TRBJ2-5, reads DAMVIQNPRYQVTQFGKPVTLSCSQTLNHNVMYWYQQKSSQAPKLLFHYYDKDFNNEADTPDNFQSRRPNTSFCFLDIRSPGLGDTAMYLCATSRDAGGPQTQYFGPGTRLLVL.

This clonotype was detected only a few times. J is TRBJ2-1 and V is TRBV7-2, with D uncertain. V lost 1 base, J lost 7 bases, and 11 bases lay in between. Germline values: CDR1 SGHTA, CDR2 FQGNSA. This CDR3 comprises 14 residues. CDR3 loop: CASSLERRSNEQFF. The CDR3 nucleotides read TGTGCCAGCAGCTTAGAACGCCGGTCGAATGAGCAGTTCTTC.

This clonotype was counted only a few times. The genes are TRBV27 and TRBJ2-5, with TRBD2 identical over 8 bases. Germline lookup yields CDR1 MNHEY and CDR2 SMNVEV (reference sequence). Losses at the gene ends were 10 bases for V and 5 bases for J; bases not matched to a gene: 12. The length of the CDR3 is 14 residues. The CDR3 region has the DNA TGTGCCAACCCCGGGACTAGGTGGGAGGAGACCCAGTACTTC. As protein: CANPGTRWEETQYF.

This rearrangement joins TRBV5-6 to TRBJ2-3; D not certain. The CDR3 totals 13 residues. Germline V gene sequence: CDR1 SGHDT, CDR2 YYEEEE. Trimming shortened V by 2 bases and J by 6 bases, and 10 bases separated the two germline ends. CDR3 coding DNA: TGTGCCAGCAGCTTAGTAGATTCCGATACGCAGTATTTT. The encoded protein is CASSLVDSDTQYF.

As for this clonotype: An end of the junction differs from the germline gene, which may be a read error. The chain uses TRBV20-1 and TRBJ2-3; D is perhaps TRBD1 (5 bases). Germline loops: CDR1 DFQATT, CDR2 SNEGSKA (reference sequence). The CDR3 covers 17 residues. The CDR3 region has the DNA TGCAGTGCTGAACCCTCAGGACATTCCTTAGGAGCAGATCCGCAGTATTTT. Translation gives CSAEPSGHSLGADPQYF.

The chain is built from TRBV11-2 and TRBJ2-3; 7 bases match TRBD1. The germline gives CDR1 SGHAT, CDR2 FQNNGV. Trimming took 5 bases from V and 2 from J; bases not matched to a gene: 7. The CDR3 covers 15 residues. The DNA for the CDR3 is TGTGCCAGCAGCCCGGGACAGACTTACACAGATACGCAGTATTTT. It is translated as CASSPGQTYTDTQYF.

The chain has TRBV11-2 and TRBJ1-2; a possible D gene is TRBD1 (5 bases). The CDR3 contains 14 residues. Germline V CDR1 and CDR2: SGHAT, FQNNGV. The V and J ends lost 3 bases and 4 bases respectively, with 12 bases between them. The CDR3 DNA is TGTGCCAGCAGCTTGGGGCGGCCGAGCTATGGCTACACCTTC. Amino acid sequence: CASSLGRPSYGYTF.

The rearrangement links TRBV29-1 to TRBJ1-1; D gene uncertain. This CDR3 contains 15 residues. The V gene's germline CDR1 is SQVTM and CDR2 ANQGSEA. Trimming cost V 4 bases and J 7 bases, with 22 bases left between them. The CDR3 nucleotides are TGCAGCGTTGTCAGAGCCCAACGGTCCACCTTTGAAGCTTTCTTT. Encoded protein: CSVVRAQRSTFEAFF.

In its sample, this clonotype was seen many times. The DNA of the CDR3 is TGTGCCATCAGTGCGGACAGGGATTACGAGCAGTACTTC. This sequence encodes CAISADRDYEQYF. The chain combines TRBV10-3 with TRBJ2-7; TRBD1 matches at 8 bases. Germline values: CDR1 ENHRY, CDR2 SYGVKD. V dropped 4 bases and J dropped 4; count of bases not matched to a gene: 3. The CDR3 covers 13 residues.

This clonotype was counted only a few times. The chain couples TRBV3-1 to TRBJ2-1, with 11 nucleotides matching TRBD2. The V gene's germline CDR1 is LGHDT and CDR2 YNNKEL (reference sequence). Trimming cost V 1 base and J 8 bases; bases outside gene matches: 7. This CDR3 spans 16 amino acids. The CDR3 sequence is CASSQVRTSGSYEQFF. For the CDR3, the DNA is TGTGCCAGCAGCCAAGTTCGAACTAGCGGGAGCTATGAGCAGTTCTTC.

This clonotype was counted a few times. The chain joins TRBV20-1 to TRBJ2-7; the D gene is possibly TRBD2 (5 bases). This CDR3 has 13 residues. The V and J ends lost 7 bases and 3 bases respectively, with 16 bases between them. CDR1 DFQATT and CDR2 SNEGSKA come from the germline V gene (reference sequence). The DNA for the CDR3 is TGCAGTGTTGGCGGGCCTTCGCTCTACGAGCAGTACTTC. This encodes CSVGGPSLYEQYF.

This clonotype was found many times. The V gene is TRBV5-1, the J gene TRBJ2-1, with 9 bases fitting TRBD2. Germline V gene data show CDR1 as SGHRS and CDR2 as YFSETQ. The CDR3 extends over 15 amino acids. Germline trimming cut 3 bases from V and 1 base from J; bases unmatched to any gene: 2. CDR3 bases: TGCGCCAGCAGCTCTAGCGGGACTTCCTACAATGAGCAGTTCTTC. It translates to CASSSSGTSYNEQFF.

The chain has TRBV28 and TRBJ2-7; D is unclear. The CDR3 covers 12 residues. Germline values: CDR1 MDHEN, CDR2 SYDVKM. V lost 6 bases and J lost 9, with 15 bases in between. The CDR3 nucleotides read TGTGCCAGCAGGTCATTACACGATGTGCAGTACTTC. This translates into CASRSLHDVQYF.

Only a few counts were recorded for this clonotype. The chain uses TRBV12-3 or TRBV12-4 and TRBJ2-3; D tentatively reads TRBD1 or TRBD2 (6 bases each). This CDR3 spans 17 amino acids. Trimming left V 1 base short and J 3 bases short, with 17 bases between. CDR3 in DNA: TGTGCCAGCAGTTTAGTTTGGGGGGCGATTGTGACAGATACGCAGTATTTT. Translated, it gives CASSLVWGAIVTDTQYF.

The chain couples TRBV7-9 to TRBJ2-1, with D possibly matching TRBD2 (6 bases). The V and J ends lost 7 bases and 0 bases respectively, with 25 bases between them. CDR1 and CDR2 from the germline V gene are SEHNR and FQNEAQ (reference sequence). The CDR3 is 19 amino acids. CDR3 in amino acids: CASNPVEGRAGNSYNEQFF. CDR3 nucleotide sequence: TGTGCCAGCAACCCCGTGGAGGGTAGGGCGGGAAACTCCTACAATGAGCAGTTCTTC.

The sample holds a few counts of this clonotype. CDR3 amino acids: CASSVVSGSSPFDEKLFF. CDR3 in DNA: TGTGCCAGCAGCGTAGTGTCAGGGAGCTCCCCCTTTGATGAAAAACTGTTTTTT. The chain uses TRBV9 and TRBJ1-4; tentative D call: TRBD1 (5 bases). Trimming took off 0 bases at V and 6 bases at J, with 21 bases between the two ends. Germline V gene sequence: CDR1 SGDLS, CDR2 YYNGEE. The length of the CDR3 is 18 residues. The full variable domain, rest sourced from reference TRBV9 and TRBJ1-4, is DSGVTQTPKHLITATGQRVTLRCSPRSGDLSVYWYQQSLDQGLQFLIQYYNGEERAKGNILERFSAQQFPDLHSELNLSSLELGDSALYFCASSVVSGSSPFDEKLFFGSGTQLSVL.

The chain employs TRBV5-1 and TRBJ2-5, with unresolved D. V shed 2 bases and J shed 1 base, with 12 bases lying between them. From germline, CDR1 is SGHRS and CDR2 YFSETQ. There are 15 residues in the CDR3. The DNA of the CDR3 is TGCGCCAGCAGCTTTCTGGTCCGTCCCCAAGAGACCCAGTACTTC. Amino acids: CASSFLVRPQETQYF.

This clonotype turned up a few times. J is TRBJ1-2 and V is TRBV11-2; no reliable D call. Trimming cost V 1 base and J 6 bases, with 15 bases left between them. In germline, CDR1 is SGHAT, CDR2 FQNNGV. This CDR3 has 15 amino acids. The CDR3 DNA reads as TGTGCCAGCAGCTTAGGGGGTTTCGACTTCAATGGCTACACCTTC. Encoded protein: CASSLGGFDFNGYTF.

V gene TRBV7-9 combines with J gene TRBJ1-2, with unresolved D. This CDR3 is 13 amino acids long. V was cut by 2 bases and J by 3 bases, with 7 bases left in between. CDR1 and CDR2 from the germline V gene are SEHNR and FQNEAQ (reference sequence). CDR3 protein: CASSLRVDYGYTF. The DNA for the CDR3 is TGTGCCAGCAGCTTAAGAGTCGACTATGGCTACACCTTC.

This chain connects TRBV4-1 to TRBJ2-5; the D call may be TRBD1 or TRBD2 (5 bases each). The end of the DNA is better explained by TRBJ2-7, so the J call may be wrong. CDR1 is MGHRA and CDR2 is YSYEKL in the germline V gene. The CDR3 consists of 18 residues. The CDR3 DNA sequence: TGCGCCAGCAGCCAAGATACCGTAGGCAAGAGGGGCCACTACGAGCAGTACTTC. Translated: CASSQDTVGKRGHYEQYF.